This T cell receptor (beta chain) was found in a study of blood T cell repertoires in COVID-19. The assay was immunoSEQ multiplex PCR, and TCRdb's table has in-frame clones only and misses some. The table lists some 100,000 clones, 86% of them singletons. Per germline, CDR1 MNHEY and CDR2 SMNVEV (reference sequence). Unmatched junction bases numbered 5, after V lost 6 bases and J lost 3 bases. The CDR3 loop spans 15 amino acids. Specimen: peripheral blood. The source is a man aged 50 to 60 with acute or convalescent COVID-19. The rearrangement joins TRBV27 to TRBJ2-7; 13 nucleotides align to TRBD2. CDR3 protein: CASSGLAGEIYEQYF. As DNA, the CDR3 is TGTGCCAGCAGCGGACTAGCGGGGGAGATCTACGAGCAGTACTTC.